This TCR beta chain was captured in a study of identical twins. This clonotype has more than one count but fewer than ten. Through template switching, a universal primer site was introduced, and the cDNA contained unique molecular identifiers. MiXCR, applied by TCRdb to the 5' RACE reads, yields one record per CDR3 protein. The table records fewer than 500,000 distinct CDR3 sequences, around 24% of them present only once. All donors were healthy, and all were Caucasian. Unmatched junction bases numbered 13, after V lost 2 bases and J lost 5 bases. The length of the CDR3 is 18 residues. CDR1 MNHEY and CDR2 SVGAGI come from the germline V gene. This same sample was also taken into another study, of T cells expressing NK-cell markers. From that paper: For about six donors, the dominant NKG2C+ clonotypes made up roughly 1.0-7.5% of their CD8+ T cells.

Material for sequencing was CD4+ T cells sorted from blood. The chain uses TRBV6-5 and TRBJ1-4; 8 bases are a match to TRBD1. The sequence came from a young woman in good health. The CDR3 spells CASSYPAGGLEQNEKLFF. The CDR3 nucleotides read TGTGCCAGCAGTTACCCGGCAGGGGGCTTGGAACAGAATGAAAAACTGTTTTTT.